This entry is about one T cell receptor (beta chain). Its matching antigen is unknown. This CDR3 region has 16 residues. CDR1 is SGHRS, CDR2 YFSETQ, per germline. The J segment lost 3 bases and the V segment lost 4 bases, leaving 10 bases of the junction unmatched. Primers: 60 Vbeta forward and 13 Jbeta reverse. The method was immunoSEQ multiplex PCR; TCRdb's version includes in-frame clones alone and lacks a portion of them. In all, the sample yields 75,000 to 85,000 clones. This specimen belongs to a study of cytomegalovirus exposure and HLA in healthy donors. Overall study findings and caveats: Rarity marked most TCR sequences, yet some public TCRs occurred in many donors. A previous analysis found most TCR beta V segments productive roughly 87% or roughly 30% of the time.

This receptor was taken from a man aged 18 to 29 in good health and CMV-seropositive. The chain links TRBV5-1 to TRBJ2-5; 9 bases line up with TRBD1. Sequencing input: PBMCs. This CDR3 is CASSEQGAEWEETQYF. The CDR3 DNA reads TGCGCCAGCAGCGAACAGGGGGCCGAATGGGAAGAGACCCAGTACTTC.